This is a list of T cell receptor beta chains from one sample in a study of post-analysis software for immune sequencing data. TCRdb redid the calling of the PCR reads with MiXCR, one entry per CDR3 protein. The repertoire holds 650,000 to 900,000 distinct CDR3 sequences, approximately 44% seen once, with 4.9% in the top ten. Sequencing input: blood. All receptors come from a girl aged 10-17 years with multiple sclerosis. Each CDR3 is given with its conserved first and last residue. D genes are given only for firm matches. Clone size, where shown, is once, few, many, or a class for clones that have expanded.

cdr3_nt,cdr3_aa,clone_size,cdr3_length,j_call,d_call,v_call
TGTGCCAGCAGCTTAGAATGGTTCGGCGGGACGATCCCGGTCGATGAGCAGTTCTTC,CASSLEWFGGTIPVDEQFF,-,19,TRBJ2-1,-,TRBV7-6
TGTGCCTGGAGCCACGGGACTAGCGGGACCTACGAGCAGTACTTC,CAWSHGTSGTYEQYF,once,15,TRBJ2-7,TRBD2,TRBV30
TGCAGCGTTGAACCCCCCTGGGCAGACCATAGGGAGACCCAGTACTTC,CSVEPPWADHRETQYF,-,16,TRBJ2-5,-,TRBV29-1
TGTGCCAGCAGCGGGATGGGAGCCCATCAGCCCCAGCATTTT,CASSGMGAHQPQHF,-,14,TRBJ1-5,-,TRBV12-3/TRBV12-4
TGTGCCAGCCGAATCGGGCCAGGTGGGTCCTACGGGCAGTACTTC,CASRIGPGGSYGQYF,-,15,TRBJ2-7,-,TRBV5-6
TGCAGTGCTAGAGTTTGGACTAGCGGCGAGCAGTACTTC,CSARVWTSGEQYF,-,13,TRBJ2-7,TRBD2,TRBV20-1
TGTGCCAGCACCAATGCATTGTACCAAGAGACCCAGTACTTC,CASTNALYQETQYF,-,14,TRBJ2-5,-,TRBV6-2/TRBV6-3
TGTGCCAGCAGCTTAACCGACACCGGGACAGATACGCAGTATTTT,CASSLTDTGTDTQYF,few,15,TRBJ2-3,-,TRBV7-6
TGCAGCGTTGAAGATGGGGGGGGACCGGGGGAGCAGTACTTC,CSVEDGGGPGEQYF,-,14,TRBJ2-7,TRBD2,TRBV29-1
TGTGCCAGCAGTAAAGGGGCGGGAGGCCACCAAGAGACCCAGTACTTC,CASSKGAGGHQETQYF,-,16,TRBJ2-5,TRBD2,TRBV12-3/TRBV12-4
TGTGCCAGCAGCTTGACCCTCCTGACAGGGAAAGTTGATGAGCAGTTCTTC,CASSLTLLTGKVDEQFF,few,17,TRBJ2-1,TRBD1,TRBV7-9
TGTGCCAGCAGTTTAAGCGGGAGGGGTTCAGATACGCAGTATTTT,CASSLSGRGSDTQYF,-,15,TRBJ2-3,TRBD2,TRBV27
TGCAGTGCTAGAGCCGAGGGAGGGTCAGGGACTCCCTACGAGCAGTACTTC,CSARAEGGSGTPYEQYF,-,17,TRBJ2-7,TRBD2,TRBV20-1
TGTGCCAGCAGTTACTCTGGGGTGTTGGCCTATGGCTACACCTTC,CASSYSGVLAYGYTF,-,15,TRBJ1-2,-,TRBV6-5
TGTGCCAGCAGCCAAGATCGGGCGATTGGGGACGAGCAGTACTTC,CASSQDRAIGDEQYF,-,15,TRBJ2-7,-,TRBV4-2
TGTGCCTGGAGTAAGACAAAGAACACTGAAGCTTTCTTT,CAWSKTKNTEAFF,-,13,TRBJ1-1,-,TRBV30
TGTGCCAGCATAGTCCCCAGGGACAGGGCTCCCTACGAGCAGTACTTC,CASIVPRDRAPYEQYF,few,16,TRBJ2-7,TRBD1,TRBV2
TGCAGTGCTAGGAACACCGGGACTGTCGAGCAGTACTTC,CSARNTGTVEQYF,-,13,TRBJ2-7,-,TRBV20-1
TGTGCCACCAGCAGAGGCAGGGCTAGCTACGAGCAGTACTTC,CATSRGRASYEQYF,-,14,TRBJ2-7,-,TRBV15
TGTGCCAGCAGTGCCAGGGGACTAGCGGGAGGAGATACGCAGTATTTT,CASSARGLAGGDTQYF,once,16,TRBJ2-3,TRBD2,TRBV7-9
TGTGCCAGCAGCTTTCCGGGACAGGGGGCGGATGGCTACACCTTC,CASSFPGQGADGYTF,few,15,TRBJ1-2,TRBD1,TRBV7-9
TGTGCCAGCAGCTACTGGGACGTGTCCAGCGAAAAACTGTTTTTT,CASSYWDVSSEKLFF,-,15,TRBJ1-4,-,TRBV7-9
TGTGCCACCAGTGATAAGGGAGGGCGGACCTACGAGCAGTACTTC,CATSDKGGRTYEQYF,-,15,TRBJ2-7,TRBD2,TRBV24-1
TGCAGTGCTAGAGATTGGTCCCAAGAGACCCAGTACTTC,CSARDWSQETQYF,-,13,TRBJ2-5,-,TRBV20-1
TGTGCCAGCAGCTTAGACGCAGGGAGGAACATTCAGTACTTC,CASSLDAGRNIQYF,-,14,TRBJ2-4,-,TRBV7-9
TGCAGTGCTACCCCCAGCGGGACCCCTCCCTTGGAGCAGTACTTC,CSATPSGTPPLEQYF,few,15,TRBJ2-5,TRBD2,TRBV20-1
TGTGCCAGCAGTTTTGCGGCATCGAGCTCCTACAATGAGCAGTTCTTC,CASSFAASSSYNEQFF,-,16,TRBJ2-1,-,TRBV27
TGTGCCATCAGTGAGTTTGTTGGGGAGACCCAGTACTTC,CAISEFVGETQYF,-,13,TRBJ2-5,-,TRBV10-3
TGTGCCACCAGTGAGTTAGGGCATAACGAAGATACGCAGTATTTT,CATSELGHNEDTQYF,-,15,TRBJ2-3,-,TRBV24-1
TGCAGTGCTAGAGTTGGGACAGGGGGCCTTAATGAAAAACTGTTTTTT,CSARVGTGGLNEKLFF,-,16,TRBJ1-4,TRBD1,TRBV20-1
TGTGCCAGCAGCCAAGGAGGTTGGCGGGACACCTCCTACGAGCAGTACTTC,CASSQGGWRDTSYEQYF,-,17,TRBJ2-7,-,TRBV4-2
TGTGCCAGCAGCTTGGTGCCCCCGGGACTAGCGGGAGTTTACGGGGAGCTGTTTTTT,CASSLVPPGLAGVYGELFF,-,19,TRBJ2-2,TRBD2,TRBV7-2
TGTGCCAGCAGCTTAGTGGGGCTAGCGGATGCCAAAGGCAAAAACATTCAGTACTTC,CASSLVGLADAKGKNIQYF,few,19,TRBJ2-4,TRBD2,TRBV11-2
TGTGCCAGCAGTTACTCCGGGACTAGTGGCTACAATGAGCAGTTCTTC,CASSYSGTSGYNEQFF,few,16,TRBJ2-1,TRBD2,TRBV6-5
TGTGCCAGCAGCGCGGGGGGGCAGGCCGCTGAAAAACTGTTTTTT,CASSAGGQAAEKLFF,few,15,TRBJ1-4,-,TRBV9
TGTGCCGGCAGCTTAGGGGGGATGGGGGACACTGAAGCTTTCTTT,CAGSLGGMGDTEAFF,-,15,TRBJ1-1,-,TRBV7-2
TGTGCCCTGAGCTTGGTTGACGCAGATACGCAGTATTTT,CALSLVDADTQYF,few,13,TRBJ2-3,-,TRBV30
TGCAGTGCCTCCATGGGGAGGGGGAGGCTGGGGAATGAGCAGTTCTTC,CSASMGRGRLGNEQFF,-,16,TRBJ2-1,-,TRBV20-1
TGTGCCACCAGTGATTTGAGGGGGGGGAGGACAGATACGCAGTATTTT,CATSDLRGGRTDTQYF,-,16,TRBJ2-3,-,TRBV24-1
TGTGCCACCAGTGATTCTGGACAGAGGTACGAGCAGTACTTC,CATSDSGQRYEQYF,-,14,TRBJ2-7,-,TRBV24-1
TGCAGTGCTAGAGAGCTGCGGGAGAGCTCCTACGAGCAGTACTTC,CSARELRESSYEQYF,few,15,TRBJ2-7,TRBD2,TRBV20-1
TGTGCCAGCAGTGATGGGCTAGTGACCCAGTACTTC,CASSDGLVTQYF,-,12,TRBJ2-5,-,TRBV6-1